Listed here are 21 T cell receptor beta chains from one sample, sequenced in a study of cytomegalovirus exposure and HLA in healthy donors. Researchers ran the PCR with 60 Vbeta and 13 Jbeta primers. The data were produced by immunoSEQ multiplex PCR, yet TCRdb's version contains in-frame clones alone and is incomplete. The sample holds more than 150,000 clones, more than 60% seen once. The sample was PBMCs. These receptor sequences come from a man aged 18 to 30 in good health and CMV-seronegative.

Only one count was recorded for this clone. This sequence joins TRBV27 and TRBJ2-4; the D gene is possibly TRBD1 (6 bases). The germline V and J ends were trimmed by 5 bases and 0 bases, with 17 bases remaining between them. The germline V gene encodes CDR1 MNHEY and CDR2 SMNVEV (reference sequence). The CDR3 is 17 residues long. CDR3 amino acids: CASSVDRRGIAKNIQYF. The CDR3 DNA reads TGTGCCAGCAGTGTCGACAGGCGAGGCATAGCCAAAAACATTCAGTACTTC.

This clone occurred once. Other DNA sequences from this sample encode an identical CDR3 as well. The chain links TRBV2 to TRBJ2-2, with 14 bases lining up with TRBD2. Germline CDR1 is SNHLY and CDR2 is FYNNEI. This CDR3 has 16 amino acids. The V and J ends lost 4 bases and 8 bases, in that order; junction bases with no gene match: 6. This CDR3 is CASSGRLAGGRGELFF. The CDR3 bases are TGTGCCAGCAGTGGCCGACTAGCGGGAGGGAGGGGGGAGCTGTTTTTT. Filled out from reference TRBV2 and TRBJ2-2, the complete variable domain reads EPEVTQTPSHQVTQMGQEVILRCVPISNHLYFYWYRQILGQKVEFLVSFYNNEISEKSEIFDDQFSVERPDGSNFTLKIRSTKLEDSAMYFCASSGRLAGGRGELFFGEGSRLTVL.

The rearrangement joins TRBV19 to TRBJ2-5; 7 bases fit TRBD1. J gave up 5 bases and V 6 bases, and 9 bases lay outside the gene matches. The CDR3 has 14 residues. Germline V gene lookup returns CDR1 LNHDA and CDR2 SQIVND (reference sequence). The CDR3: CASRRQGVGETQYF. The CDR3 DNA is TGTGCCAGTAGGCGACAGGGTGTGGGTGAGACCCAGTACTTC.

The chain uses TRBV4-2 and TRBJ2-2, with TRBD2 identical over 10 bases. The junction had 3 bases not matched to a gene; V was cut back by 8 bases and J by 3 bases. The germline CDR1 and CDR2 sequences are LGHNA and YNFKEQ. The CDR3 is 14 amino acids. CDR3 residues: CASRSGGDTGELFF. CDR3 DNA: TGTGCCAGCCGAAGCGGGGGGGACACCGGGGAGCTGTTTTTT.

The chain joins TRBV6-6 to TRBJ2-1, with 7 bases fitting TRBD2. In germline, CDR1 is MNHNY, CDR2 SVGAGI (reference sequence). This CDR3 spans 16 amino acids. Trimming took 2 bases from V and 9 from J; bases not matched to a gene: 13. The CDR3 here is CASSYLGGGRVGEQFF. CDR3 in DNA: TGTGCCAGCAGTTACCTTGGGGGGGGGAGGGTCGGTGAGCAGTTCTTC.

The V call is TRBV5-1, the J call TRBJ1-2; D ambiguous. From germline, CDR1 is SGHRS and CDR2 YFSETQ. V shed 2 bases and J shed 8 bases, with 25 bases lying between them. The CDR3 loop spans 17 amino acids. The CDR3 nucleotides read TGCGCCAGCAGCTTCGGGCAACGGGGAGGAGTGGGCGGAGGCTACACCTTC. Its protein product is CASSFGQRGGVGGGYTF.

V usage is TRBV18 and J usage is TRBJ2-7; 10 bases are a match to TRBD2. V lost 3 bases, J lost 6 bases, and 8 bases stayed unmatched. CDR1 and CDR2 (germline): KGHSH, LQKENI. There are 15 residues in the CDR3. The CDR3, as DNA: TGTGCCAGCTCACCTAGAACTAGCGGGATGATCGAGCAGTACTTC. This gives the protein CASSPRTSGMIEQYF.

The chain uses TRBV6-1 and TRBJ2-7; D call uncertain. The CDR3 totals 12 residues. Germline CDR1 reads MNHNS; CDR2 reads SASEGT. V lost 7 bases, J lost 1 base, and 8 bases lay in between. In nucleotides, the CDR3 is TGTGCCAGCACCCAGTTTTCCTACGAGCAGTACTTC. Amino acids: CASTQFSYEQYF.

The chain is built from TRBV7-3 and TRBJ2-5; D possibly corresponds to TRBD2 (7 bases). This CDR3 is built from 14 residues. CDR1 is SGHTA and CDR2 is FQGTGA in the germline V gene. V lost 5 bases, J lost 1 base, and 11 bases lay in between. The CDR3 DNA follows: TGTGCCAGCAGCCTCCGGGGGGCCCAAGAGACCCAGTACTTC. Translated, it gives CASSLRGAQETQYF. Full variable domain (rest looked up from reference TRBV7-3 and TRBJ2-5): GAGVSQTPSNKVTEKGKYVELRCDPISGHTALYWYRQSLGQGPEFLIYFQGTGAADDSGLPNDRFFAVRPEGSVSTLKIQRTERGDSAVYLCASSLRGAQETQYFGPGTRLLVL.

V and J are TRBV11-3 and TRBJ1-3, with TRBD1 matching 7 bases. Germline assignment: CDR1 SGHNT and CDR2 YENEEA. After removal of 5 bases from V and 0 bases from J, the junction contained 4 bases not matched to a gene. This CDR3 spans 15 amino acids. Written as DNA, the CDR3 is TGTGCCAGCAGCAAGGACAGGAGCTCTGGAAACACCATATATTTT. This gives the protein CASSKDRSSGNTIYF. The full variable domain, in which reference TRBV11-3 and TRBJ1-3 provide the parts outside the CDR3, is EAGVVQSPRYKIIEKKQPVAFWCNPISGHNTLYWYLQNLGQGPELLIRYENEEAVDDSQLPKDRFSAERLKGVDSTLKIQPAELGDSAVYLCASSKDRSSGNTIYFGEGSWLTVV.

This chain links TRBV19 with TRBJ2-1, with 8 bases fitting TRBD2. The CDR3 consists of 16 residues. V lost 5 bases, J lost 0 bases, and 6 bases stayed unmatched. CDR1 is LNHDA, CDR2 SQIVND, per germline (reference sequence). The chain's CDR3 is CASSFLAGSSYNEQFF. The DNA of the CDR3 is TGTGCCAGTAGTTTTTTAGCGGGAAGCTCCTACAATGAGCAGTTCTTC.

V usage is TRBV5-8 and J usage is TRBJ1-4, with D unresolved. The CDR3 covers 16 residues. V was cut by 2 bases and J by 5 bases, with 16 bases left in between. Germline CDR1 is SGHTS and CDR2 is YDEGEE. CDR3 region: CASSFTGGRPNEKLFF. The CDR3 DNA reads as TGTGCCAGCAGCTTTACGGGAGGGAGACCAAATGAAAAACTGTTTTTT.

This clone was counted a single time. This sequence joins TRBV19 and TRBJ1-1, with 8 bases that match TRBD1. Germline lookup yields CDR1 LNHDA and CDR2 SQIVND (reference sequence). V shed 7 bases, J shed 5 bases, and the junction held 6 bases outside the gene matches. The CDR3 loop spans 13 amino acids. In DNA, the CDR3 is TGTGCCAGTATCGCTCGACAGGGGACTGAAGCTTTCTTT. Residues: CASIARQGTEAFF.

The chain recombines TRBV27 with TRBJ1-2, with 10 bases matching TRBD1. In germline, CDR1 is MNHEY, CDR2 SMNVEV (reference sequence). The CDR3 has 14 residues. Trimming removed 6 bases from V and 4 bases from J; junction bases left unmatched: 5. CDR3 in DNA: TGTGCCAGCAGGTCCGGGACAGGGGTCTATGGCTACACCTTC. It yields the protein CASRSGTGVYGYTF.

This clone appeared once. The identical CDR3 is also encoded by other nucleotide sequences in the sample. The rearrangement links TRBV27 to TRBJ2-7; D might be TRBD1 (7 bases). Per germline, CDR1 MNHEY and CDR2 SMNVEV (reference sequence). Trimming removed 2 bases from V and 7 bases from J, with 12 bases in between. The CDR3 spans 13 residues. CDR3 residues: CASSLAGGYEQYF. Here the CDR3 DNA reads TGTGCCAGCAGTTTAGCAGGGGGGTATGAGCAGTACTTC.

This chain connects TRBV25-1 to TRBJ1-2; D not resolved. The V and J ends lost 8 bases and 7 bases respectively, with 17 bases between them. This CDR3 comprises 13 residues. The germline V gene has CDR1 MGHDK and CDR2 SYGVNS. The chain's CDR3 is CASRGGTNLGYTF. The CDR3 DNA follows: TGTGCCAGCCGGGGAGGAACTAATCTTGGCTACACCTTC.

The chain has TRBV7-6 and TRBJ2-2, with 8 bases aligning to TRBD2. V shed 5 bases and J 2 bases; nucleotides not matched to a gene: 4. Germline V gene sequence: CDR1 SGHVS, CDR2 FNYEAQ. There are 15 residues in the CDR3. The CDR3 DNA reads TGTGCCAGCAGCCCGGGGGGGCTTAACACCGGGGAGCTGTTTTTT. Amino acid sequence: CASSPGGLNTGELFF.

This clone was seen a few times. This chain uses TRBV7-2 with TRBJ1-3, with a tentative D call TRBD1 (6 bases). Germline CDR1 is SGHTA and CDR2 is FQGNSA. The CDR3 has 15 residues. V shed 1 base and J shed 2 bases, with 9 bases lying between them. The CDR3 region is CASSLDHRAGNTIYF. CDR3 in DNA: TGTGCCAGCAGCTTAGACCACAGGGCTGGAAACACCATATATTTT.

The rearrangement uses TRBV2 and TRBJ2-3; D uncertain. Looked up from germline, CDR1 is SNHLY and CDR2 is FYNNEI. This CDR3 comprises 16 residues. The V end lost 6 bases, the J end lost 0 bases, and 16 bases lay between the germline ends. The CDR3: CASSSYREESTDTQYF. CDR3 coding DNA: TGTGCCAGCAGCAGTTACAGAGAAGAAAGCACAGATACGCAGTATTTT.

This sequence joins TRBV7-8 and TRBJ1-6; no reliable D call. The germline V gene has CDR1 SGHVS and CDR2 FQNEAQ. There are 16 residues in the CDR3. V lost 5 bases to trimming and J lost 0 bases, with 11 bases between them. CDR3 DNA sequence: TGTGCCAGCAGCACAGCGGAGAGCTCCTATAATTCACCCCTCCACTTT. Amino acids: CASSTAESSYNSPLHF. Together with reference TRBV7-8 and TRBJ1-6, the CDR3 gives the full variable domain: GAGVSQSPRYKVAKRGQDVALRCDPISGHVSLFWYQQALGQGPEFLTYFQNEAQLDKSGLPSDRFFAERPEGSVSTLKIQRTQQEDSAVYLCASSTAESSYNSPLHFGNGTRLTVT.

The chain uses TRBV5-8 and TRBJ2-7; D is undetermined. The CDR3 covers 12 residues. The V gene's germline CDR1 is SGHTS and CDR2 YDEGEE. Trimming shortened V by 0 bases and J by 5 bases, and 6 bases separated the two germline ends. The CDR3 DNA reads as TGTGCCAGCAGCTTGGCTGCAGACGAGCAGTACTTC. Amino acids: CASSLAADEQYF.